This is a list of T cell receptor beta chains from one sample in a study of T-cell memory formation after mild COVID-19. Each CDR3 protein is one row after TCRdb ran MiXCR on the 5' RACE reads. The repertoire holds approximately 200,000 distinct CDR3 sequences, with 16% as singletons. Sequenced: PBMCs or a T cell subset sorted from them (not recorded which). The receptor set was obtained from an adult woman who had mild COVID-19 (a few samples of this study predate the infection). Cell type and time point are not known. Each CDR3 is given with its conserved first and last residue. A D gene is named only where the DNA matches it firmly. A row's size may be missing; if present it is once, few, many or a size class.

J | D | size | V | length | CDR3 | DNA
TRBJ2-7 | TRBD2 | . | TRBV7-9 | 14 | CASSAPAGVLEQYF | TGTGCCAGCAGCGCCCCAGCGGGGGTCCTCGAGCAGTACTTC
TRBJ1-4 | . | . | TRBV5-5 | 15 | CASSPWGGEVEKLFF | TGTGCCAGCAGCCCTTGGGGGGGCGAAGTGGAAAAACTGTTTTTT
TRBJ2-3 | . | few | TRBV19 | 14 | CASSNDVGTDTQYF | TGTGCCAGTAGTAACGACGTCGGGACAGATACGCAGTATTTT
TRBJ2-1 | . | . | TRBV14 | 14 | CASSQQPGYNEQFF | TGTGCCAGCAGCCAGCAACCAGGGTACAATGAGCAGTTCTTC
TRBJ2-1 | TRBD2 | few | TRBV11-2 | 16 | CASSPPGLAGALWQFF | TGTGCCAGCAGCCCCCCTGGGCTAGCGGGGGCCCTATGGCAGTTCTTC
TRBJ2-1 | TRBD1 | few | TRBV24-1 | 15 | CATSDTGTGGDEQFF | TGTGCCACCAGTGATACGGGGACAGGGGGCGATGAGCAGTTCTTC
TRBJ2-1 | . | . | TRBV11-2 | 15 | CASSLGANSYNEQFF | TGTGCCAGCAGCTTAGGGGCTAATTCCTACAATGAGCAGTTCTTC
TRBJ1-5 | . | . | TRBV24-1 | 12 | CATSDPNQPQHF | TGTGCCACCAGTGATCCGAACCAGCCCCAGCATTTT
TRBJ2-2 | . | once | TRBV10-3 | 15 | CAITERGANTGELFF | TGTGCCATCACGGAACGGGGGGCAAACACCGGGGAGCTGTTTTTT
TRBJ2-7 | TRBD1 | . | TRBV6-5 | 16 | CASSYRGTGRGHEQYF | TGTGCCAGCAGTTACCGAGGGACAGGGAGAGGACACGAGCAGTACTTC
TRBJ1-3 | TRBD1 | . | TRBV28 | 16 | CASSTKTGGIINTIYF | TGTGCCAGCAGTACCAAGACAGGGGGCATTATCAACACCATATATTTT
TRBJ2-1 | . | many | TRBV24-1 | 15 | CATSDFEQRNNEQFF | TGTGCCACCAGTGATTTCGAACAGAGGAACAATGAGCAGTTCTTC
TRBJ2-7 | . | . | TRBV9 | 15 | CASSVAAGATYEQYF | TGTGCCAGCAGCGTAGCGGCAGGGGCGACCTACGAGCAGTACTTC
TRBJ1-5 | . | . | TRBV30 | 15 | CAWSGEGQLNQPQHF | TGTGCCTGGAGTGGAGAAGGACAGCTCAATCAGCCCCAGCATTTT
TRBJ1-2 | . | . | TRBV5-1 | 14 | CASSLDRADYGYTF | TGCGCCAGCAGCTTGGACAGGGCCGACTATGGCTACACCTTC
TRBJ2-4 | . | . | TRBV2 | 15 | CASTTHGLAKNIQYF | TGTGCCAGCACAACGCACGGTTTAGCCAAAAACATTCAGTACTTC
TRBJ2-2 | . | many | TRBV7-2 | 15 | CASSLRRANTGELFF | TGTGCCAGCAGCTTAAGGCGCGCGAACACCGGGGAGCTGTTTTTT
TRBJ1-5 | . | . | TRBV5-6 | 14 | CASCLRGGNQPQHF | TGTGCCAGCTGCTTACGGGGGGGCAATCAGCCCCAGCATTTT
TRBJ1-6 | . | . | TRBV5-1 | 15 | CASSLEQGGNSPLHF | TGCGCCAGCAGCTTGGAACAGGGAGGTAATTCACCCCTCCACTTT
TRBJ1-5 | . | . | TRBV5-5 | 14 | CASSATGITQPQHF | TGTGCCAGCAGCGCTACAGGGATAACACAGCCCCAGCATTTT
TRBJ2-2 | . | . | TRBV9 | 14 | CASSVGGAGGELFF | TGTGCCAGCAGCGTCGGCGGAGCGGGCGGGGAGCTGTTTTTT
TRBJ2-1 | TRBD2 | . | TRBV20-1 | 16 | CSARDYGAGGNGEQFF | TGCAGTGCTAGAGATTATGGGGCGGGAGGGAACGGTGAGCAGTTCTTC
TRBJ1-1 | . | few | TRBV3-1 | 13 | CASSPLGNTEAFF | TGTGCCAGCAGCCCCCTGGGGAACACTGAAGCTTTCTTT
TRBJ1-2 | TRBD1 | . | TRBV7-2 | 15 | CASSSTGGAVYGYTF | TGTGCCAGCAGCTCGACAGGGGGGGCGGTTTATGGCTACACCTTC
TRBJ2-7 | . | many | TRBV18 | 13 | CASSPLQDGEQYF | TGTGCCAGCTCACCACTGCAGGATGGCGAGCAGTACTTC
TRBJ2-5 | . | . | TRBV6-2/TRBV6-3 | 12 | CASSPVAETQYF | TGTGCCAGCAGCCCAGTCGCTGAGACCCAGTACTTC
TRBJ1-2 | TRBD1 | . | TRBV29-1 | 15 | CSVVMVNRGNYGYTF | TGCAGCGTTGTTATGGTGAACAGGGGGAACTATGGCTACACCTTC
TRBJ2-3 | . | few | TRBV20-1 | 15 | CSAIGLSKNTDTQYF | TGCAGTGCTATCGGACTCTCCAAAAACACAGATACGCAGTATTTT
TRBJ1-1 | TRBD1 | few | TRBV12-3/TRBV12-4 | 12 | CASSAGTVEAFF | TGTGCCAGCAGCGCCGGGACAGTAGAAGCTTTCTTT
TRBJ1-4 | TRBD1 | . | TRBV10-3 | 13 | CAARTGGREKLFF | TGTGCCGCGCGGACAGGGGGCCGGGAAAAACTGTTTTTT
TRBJ2-3 | . | . | TRBV2 | 14 | CASRAYRSTDTQYF | TGTGCCAGCAGGGCGTACAGGTCGACAGATACGCAGTATTTT
TRBJ2-2 | . | few | TRBV7-8 | 15 | CASSLARAPTGELFF | TGTGCCAGCAGCTTAGCTCGGGCTCCCACCGGGGAGCTGTTTTTT
TRBJ2-4 | TRBD1 | few | TRBV12-3/TRBV12-4 | 14 | CASSPGQGSVFQYF | TGTGCCAGCAGTCCAGGACAGGGCTCAGTCTTTCAGTACTTC
TRBJ2-7 | . | few | TRBV12-3/TRBV12-4 | 16 | CASSPAGAVSSYEQYF | TGTGCCAGCAGCCCCGCGGGGGCCGTGAGCTCCTACGAGCAGTACTTC
TRBJ1-1 | TRBD1 | . | TRBV20-1 | 13 | CSAVWTGNTEAFF | TGCAGTGCTGTATGGACAGGGAACACTGAAGCTTTCTTT
TRBJ2-7 | . | few | TRBV12-3/TRBV12-4 | 16 | CASSFGGAHYSYEQYF | TGTGCCAGCAGTTTTGGCGGGGCTCACTACTCCTACGAGCAGTACTTC
TRBJ2-1 | . | few | TRBV5-1 | 14 | CASSYHGSYNEQFF | TGCGCCAGCAGCTACCACGGCTCCTACAATGAGCAGTTCTTC
TRBJ2-1 | . | . | TRBV20-1 | 13 | CSALNQVYNEQFF | TGCAGTGCTTTAAACCAGGTCTACAATGAGCAGTTCTTC
TRBJ1-6 | . | . | TRBV18 | 14 | CASSPTRLNSPLHF | TGTGCCAGCTCACCAACCAGACTTAATTCACCCCTCCACTTT
TRBJ1-2 | TRBD1 | few | TRBV6-5 | 15 | CASSRPGQDNYGYTF | TGTGCCAGCAGTCGACCGGGACAGGACAACTATGGCTACACCTTC
TRBJ2-2 | . | . | TRBV7-2 | 15 | CASSLSQTNTGELFF | TGTGCCAGCAGCTTGTCACAGACGAACACCGGGGAGCTGTTTTTT
TRBJ2-7 | TRBD1 | few | TRBV2 | 15 | CASSDDRDPSYEQYF | TGTGCCAGCAGTGATGACAGGGACCCCTCCTACGAGCAGTACTTC
TRBJ2-1 | . | few | TRBV3-1 | 13 | CASSQAGALEQFF | TGTGCCAGCAGCCAGGCCGGGGCCTTGGAACAGTTCTTC
TRBJ1-2 | . | few | TRBV6-5 | 12 | CASSYSGYGYTF | TGTGCCAGCAGTTACTCGGGCTATGGCTACACCTTC
TRBJ1-1 | TRBD1 | few | TRBV10-3 | 13 | CAISSRQGAVAFF | TGTGCCATCAGTTCAAGACAGGGGGCTGTGGCTTTCTTT
TRBJ1-1 | . | many | TRBV7-9 | 12 | CASSLDSTEAFF | TGTGCCAGCAGCTTAGACTCCACTGAAGCTTTCTTT
TRBJ2-4 | TRBD1 | . | TRBV12-3/TRBV12-4 | 12 | CASSHILGTGYF | TGTGCCAGCAGCCACATCCTCGGGACAGGCTACTTC
TRBJ1-2 | . | . | TRBV6-1 | 14 | CASSRSRVLYGYTF | TGTGCCAGCAGTAGGAGTCGGGTTTTGTATGGCTACACCTTC
TRBJ2-2 | . | . | TRBV7-7 | 16 | CASSLEPESNTGELFF | TGTGCCAGCAGCTTAGAGCCCGAATCGAACACCGGGGAGCTGTTTTTT
TRBJ2-4 | . | . | TRBV2 | 17 | CASSVWGSVRAKNIQYF | TGTGCCAGCAGTGTATGGGGGAGTGTACGGGCCAAAAACATTCAGTACTTC
TRBJ1-2 | TRBD1 | . | TRBV4-2 | 15 | CASSQGQGINYGYTF | TGTGCCAGCAGCCAAGGACAGGGGATTAACTATGGCTACACCTTC
TRBJ2-7 | TRBD1 | . | TRBV18 | 14 | CASSRDRGGYEQYF | TGTGCCAGCTCACGAGACAGGGGGGGATACGAGCAGTACTTC
TRBJ1-2 | . | . | TRBV28 | 13 | CASSLFGGFGYTF | TGTGCCAGCAGTTTATTTGGGGGCTTTGGCTACACCTTC
TRBJ2-3 | . | . | TRBV7-8 | 17 | CASSPRGSRTSPDTQYF | TGTGCCAGCAGCCCCCGTGGTTCCAGGACAAGTCCAGATACGCAGTATTTT
TRBJ1-5 | . | . | TRBV24-1 | 16 | CATSRGGDYSNQPQHF | TGTGCCACCAGCAGGGGAGGAGATTATAGCAATCAGCCCCAGCATTTT
TRBJ1-1 | TRBD1 | few | TRBV12-3/TRBV12-4 | 14 | CASSFGVKGQKAFF | TGTGCCAGCAGTTTCGGTGTCAAGGGACAGAAAGCTTTCTTT
TRBJ2-3 | . | few | TRBV12-3/TRBV12-4 | 15 | CASSLYSLATDTQYF | TGTGCCAGCAGTTTATATTCTCTCGCCACAGATACGCAGTATTTT